This entry concerns a single T cell receptor beta chain. Its specificity is not known. This entry belongs to a study of beta chain features in type 1 diabetes. Study results and limitations: Shorter TCRB CDR3s, moderately but significantly so, were found in Type 1 diabetes patients in all four CD4+ subsets.

The entirety of the isolated RNA underwent reverse transcription, so expressed TCRB transcripts were sequenced. Clones were sequenced by immunoSEQ multiplex PCR, and TCRdb holds only the in-frame ones, with some missing. The sample shows around 150,000 clones, 6.5% to 10% of them seen only once. The CDR3 extends over 16 amino acids. V lost 0 bases, J lost 4 bases, and 7 bases stayed unmatched. Germline CDR1 GTSNPN, CDR2 SVGIG (reference sequence). The TCR sequence derives from a woman under 30 with type 1 diabetes. The sequenced material came from central memory CD4+ T cells from blood. The chain employs TRBV30 and TRBJ2-3; 10 bases line up with TRBD2. The CDR3 sequence is CAWSVRTGTSADTQYF. The CDR3 coding sequence is TGTGCCTGGAGTGTACGGACAGGGACTAGCGCAGATACGCAGTATTTT.